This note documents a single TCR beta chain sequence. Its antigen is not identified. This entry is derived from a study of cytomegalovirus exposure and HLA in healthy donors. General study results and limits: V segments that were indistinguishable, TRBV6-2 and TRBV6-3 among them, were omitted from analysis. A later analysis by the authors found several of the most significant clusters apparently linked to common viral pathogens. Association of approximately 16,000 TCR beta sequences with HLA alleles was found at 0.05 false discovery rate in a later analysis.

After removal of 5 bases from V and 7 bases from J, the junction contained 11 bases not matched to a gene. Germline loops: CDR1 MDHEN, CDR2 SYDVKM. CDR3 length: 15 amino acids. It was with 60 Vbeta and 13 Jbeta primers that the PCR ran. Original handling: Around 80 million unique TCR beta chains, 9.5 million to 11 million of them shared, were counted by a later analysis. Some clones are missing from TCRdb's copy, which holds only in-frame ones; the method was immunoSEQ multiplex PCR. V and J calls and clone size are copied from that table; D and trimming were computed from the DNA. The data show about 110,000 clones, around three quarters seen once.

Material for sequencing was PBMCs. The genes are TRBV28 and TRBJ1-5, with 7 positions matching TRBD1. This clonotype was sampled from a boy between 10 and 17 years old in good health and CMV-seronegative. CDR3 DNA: TGTGCCAGCAGTCCTGTACAGGGGTATCGACAGCCCCAGCATTTT. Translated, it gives CASSPVQGYRQPQHF.